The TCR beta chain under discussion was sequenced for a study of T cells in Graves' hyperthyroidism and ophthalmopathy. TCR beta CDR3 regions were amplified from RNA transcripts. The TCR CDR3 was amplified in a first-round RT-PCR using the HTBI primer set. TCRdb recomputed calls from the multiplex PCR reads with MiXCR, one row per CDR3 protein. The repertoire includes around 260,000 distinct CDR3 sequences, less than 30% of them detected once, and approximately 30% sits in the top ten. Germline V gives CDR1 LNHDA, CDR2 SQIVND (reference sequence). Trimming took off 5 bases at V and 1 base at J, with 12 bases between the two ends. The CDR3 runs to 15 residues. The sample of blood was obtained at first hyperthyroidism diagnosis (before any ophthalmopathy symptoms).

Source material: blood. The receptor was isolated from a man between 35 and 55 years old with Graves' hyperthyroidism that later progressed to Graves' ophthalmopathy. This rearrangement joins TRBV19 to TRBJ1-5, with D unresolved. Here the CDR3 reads CASSFYGVSNQPQHF. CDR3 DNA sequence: TGTGCCAGTAGTTTTTACGGGGTGAGCAATCAGCCCCAGCATTTT. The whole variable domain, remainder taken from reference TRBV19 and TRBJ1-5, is DGGITQSPKYLFRKEGQNVTLSCEQNLNHDAMYWYRQDPGQGLRLIYYSQIVNDFQKGDIAEGYSVSREKKESFPLTVTSAQKNPTAFYLCASSFYGVSNQPQHFGDGTRLSIL.